A selection of T cell receptor beta chains follows, all from one sample in a study of Ad26.COV2.S vaccination and SARS-CoV-2 variants. Sequenced by immunoSEQ multiplex PCR; TCRdb stores in-frame clones only, minus some. The repertoire holds roughly 680,000 clones, with around 90% as singletons. The sequenced sample was peripheral blood, obtained in a trial of Ad26.COV2.S vaccine versus placebo. These receptors were obtained from a person between 18 and 65 years old who received the Ad26.COV2.S COVID-19 vaccine or a placebo. Each CDR3 is given with its conserved first and last residue. D genes are given only for firm matches. The size of a clone is reported for some rows only, either as once, few or many, or as a class for expanded clones.

D gene: -; CDR3 length: 10; clone size: -; J gene: TRBJ2-1; V gene: TRBV29-1; CDR3 DNA: TGCAGCGTTGGTTACAATGAGCAGTTCTTC; CDR3 protein: CSVGYNEQFF
D gene: -; CDR3 length: 16; clone size: -; J gene: TRBJ2-3; V gene: TRBV15; CDR3 DNA: TGTGCCACCAGCAGAGTACGGGTTGGGGCTACAGATACGCAGTATTTT; CDR3 protein: CATSRVRVGATDTQYF
D gene: -; CDR3 length: 13; clone size: -; J gene: TRBJ2-3; V gene: TRBV19; CDR3 DNA: TGTGCCAGTAGGGAGGGGCGCACAGATACGCAGTATTTT; CDR3 protein: CASREGRTDTQYF
D gene: -; CDR3 length: 12; clone size: once; J gene: TRBJ2-1; V gene: TRBV30; CDR3 DNA: TGTGCCTGGAAGGGACCCTACAATGAGCAGTTCTTC; CDR3 protein: CAWKGPYNEQFF
D gene: -; CDR3 length: 17; clone size: -; J gene: TRBJ1-3; V gene: TRBV6-2/TRBV6-3; CDR3 DNA: TGTGCCAGCAGTTATTTCTCCGACGAGGTCTCTGGAAACACCATATATTTT; CDR3 protein: CASSYFSDEVSGNTIYF
D gene: TRBD1; CDR3 length: 18; clone size: few; J gene: TRBJ1-6; V gene: TRBV14; CDR3 DNA: TGTGCCAGCAGCCAAGATGGACAGGGTAGCTCCTATAATTCACCCCTCCACTTT; CDR3 protein: CASSQDGQGSSYNSPLHF
D gene: -; CDR3 length: 14; clone size: -; J gene: TRBJ1-2; V gene: TRBV6-5; CDR3 DNA: TGTGCCAGCAGTTCCTCCACTGGGGGCTGGGGCTACACCTTC; CDR3 protein: CASSSSTGGWGYTF
D gene: -; CDR3 length: 15; clone size: -; J gene: TRBJ2-1; V gene: TRBV19; CDR3 DNA: TGTGCCAGTAGTAAAGACCAGGGGAGGTACAATGAGCAGTTCTTC; CDR3 protein: CASSKDQGRYNEQFF
D gene: -; CDR3 length: 14; clone size: few; J gene: TRBJ1-5; V gene: TRBV6-2/TRBV6-3; CDR3 DNA: TGTGCCAGCAGTTACTCGTACGAGGGTCAGCCCCAGCATTTT; CDR3 protein: CASSYSYEGQPQHF
D gene: TRBD2; CDR3 length: 15; clone size: -; J gene: TRBJ2-5; V gene: TRBV7-8; CDR3 DNA: TGTGCCAGCAGTTTTAACAGCGGGAGGGGGGAGACCCAGTACTTC; CDR3 protein: CASSFNSGRGETQYF
D gene: -; CDR3 length: 13; clone size: -; J gene: TRBJ2-1; V gene: TRBV19; CDR3 DNA: TGTGCCAGTAGTATATTTCTGGCGACCGAGCAGTTCTTC; CDR3 protein: CASSIFLATEQFF
D gene: -; CDR3 length: 12; clone size: -; J gene: TRBJ2-7; V gene: TRBV6-5; CDR3 DNA: TGTGCCAGCAGCCAAACTAGTGCCGAGCAGTACTTC; CDR3 protein: CASSQTSAEQYF
D gene: TRBD1; CDR3 length: 14; clone size: -; J gene: TRBJ2-1; V gene: TRBV18; CDR3 DNA: TGTGCCAGCTCACCAGGGACAGGGATGAATGAGCAGTTCTTC; CDR3 protein: CASSPGTGMNEQFF
D gene: -; CDR3 length: 16; clone size: -; J gene: TRBJ2-7; V gene: TRBV11-3; CDR3 DNA: TGTGCCAGCAGCTTAGATATTTACTTCGGGGGTTACGAGCAGTACTTC; CDR3 protein: CASSLDIYFGGYEQYF
D gene: -; CDR3 length: 17; clone size: -; J gene: TRBJ2-7; V gene: TRBV4-1; CDR3 DNA: TGCGCCAGCAGCCTTTGGTGGGAAAGGGGGTTTTCCTACGAGCAGTACTTC; CDR3 protein: CASSLWWERGFSYEQYF
D gene: -; CDR3 length: 13; clone size: once; J gene: TRBJ2-3; V gene: TRBV12-3/TRBV12-4; CDR3 DNA: TGTGCCAGCAGTCGGACTAGCACAGATACGCAGTATTTT; CDR3 protein: CASSRTSTDTQYF
D gene: -; CDR3 length: 15; clone size: -; J gene: TRBJ2-2; V gene: TRBV27; CDR3 DNA: TGTGCCAGCAGCCTCGGGACACCGAACACCGGGGAGCTGTTTTTT; CDR3 protein: CASSLGTPNTGELFF
D gene: -; CDR3 length: 17; clone size: -; J gene: TRBJ1-5; V gene: TRBV30; CDR3 DNA: TGTGCCTGGAGTGTAGCACGGACTGAAAATAGCAATCAGCCCCAGCATTTT; CDR3 protein: CAWSVARTENSNQPQHF
D gene: TRBD2; CDR3 length: 16; clone size: -; J gene: TRBJ2-3; V gene: TRBV7-2; CDR3 DNA: TGTGCCAGCAGCCCCAGACTAGCGGGAACCACAGATACGCAGTATTTT; CDR3 protein: CASSPRLAGTTDTQYF
D gene: TRBD1; CDR3 length: 13; clone size: -; J gene: TRBJ2-4; V gene: TRBV7-9; CDR3 DNA: TGTGCCAGCATCGGGACAGGGGTTGCGGGATGGTACTTC; CDR3 protein: CASIGTGVAGWYF
D gene: -; CDR3 length: 13; clone size: -; J gene: TRBJ1-1; V gene: TRBV12-3/TRBV12-4; CDR3 DNA: TGTGCCAGCAGTCTCACAGTGAACACTGAAGCTTTCTTT; CDR3 protein: CASSLTVNTEAFF